This section outlines one T cell receptor (beta chain) sequence together with its context. Arm-PCR with iRepertoire HTBI primers amplified the CDR3 regions for these TCR beta libraries. TCRdb called the multiplex PCR reads again in MiXCR, with one record for every CDR3 protein. The data contain 300,000 to 500,000 distinct CDR3 sequences, around 20% of them seen just once; the ten biggest clones take up around 21%. This record comes from a study of regulatory T cells in long-lasting Graves disease. Turning to the study itself: Persistence in Graves' disease denoted antithyroid drug use beyond 5 years alongside positive TSH receptor antibodies.

Noted time point: persistent/refractory GD, antithyroid drugs over 5 years with positive TRAb. The TCR library was made from RNA extracted from PBMCs. Patient provenance is recorded as an endocrinology department in Xi'an, China. This CDR3 has 16 residues. Germline V gene sequence: CDR1 LNHDA, CDR2 SQIVND (reference sequence). Losses at the gene ends were 3 bases for V and 0 bases for J; bases not matched to a gene: 6. The source material was peripheral blood mononuclear cells (PBMCs), sampled when the disease was refractory, from a patient treated with antithyroid drugs. The gene calls are TRBV19 and TRBJ2-3; 7 nucleotides match TRBD2. This receptor was taken from a female donor with Graves disease. CDR3 loop: CASSILPGGSTDTQYF. In nucleotides, the CDR3 is TGTGCCAGTAGTATTCTCCCGGGAGGTAGCACAGATACGCAGTATTTT.